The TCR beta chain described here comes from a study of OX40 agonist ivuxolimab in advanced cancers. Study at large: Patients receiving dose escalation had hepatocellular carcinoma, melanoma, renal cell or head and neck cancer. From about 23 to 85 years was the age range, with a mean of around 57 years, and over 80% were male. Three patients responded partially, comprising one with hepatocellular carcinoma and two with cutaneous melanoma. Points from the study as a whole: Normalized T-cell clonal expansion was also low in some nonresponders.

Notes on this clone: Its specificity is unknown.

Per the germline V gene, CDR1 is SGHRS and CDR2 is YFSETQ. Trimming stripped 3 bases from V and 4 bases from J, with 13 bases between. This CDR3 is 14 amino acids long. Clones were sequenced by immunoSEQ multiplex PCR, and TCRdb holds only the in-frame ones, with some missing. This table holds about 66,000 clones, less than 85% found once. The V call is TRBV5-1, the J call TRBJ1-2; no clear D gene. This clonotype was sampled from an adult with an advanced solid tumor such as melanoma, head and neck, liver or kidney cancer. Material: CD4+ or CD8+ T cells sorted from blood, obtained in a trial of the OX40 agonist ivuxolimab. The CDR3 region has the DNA TGCGCCAGCAGCTCTAACAATAGGTTCTATGGCTACACCTTC. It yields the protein CASSSNNRFYGYTF.